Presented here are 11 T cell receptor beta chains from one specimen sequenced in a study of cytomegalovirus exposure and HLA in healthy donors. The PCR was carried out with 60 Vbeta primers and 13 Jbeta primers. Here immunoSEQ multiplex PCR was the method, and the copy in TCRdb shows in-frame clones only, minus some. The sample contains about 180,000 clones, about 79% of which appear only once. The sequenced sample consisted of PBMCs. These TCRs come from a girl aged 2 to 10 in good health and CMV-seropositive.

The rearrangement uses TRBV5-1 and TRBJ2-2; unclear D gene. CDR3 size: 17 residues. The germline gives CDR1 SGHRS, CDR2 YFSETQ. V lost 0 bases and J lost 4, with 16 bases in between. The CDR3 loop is CASSLESHLARTGELFF. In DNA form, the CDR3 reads TGCGCCAGCAGCTTGGAGAGCCACCTCGCTCGCACCGGGGAGCTGTTTTTT.

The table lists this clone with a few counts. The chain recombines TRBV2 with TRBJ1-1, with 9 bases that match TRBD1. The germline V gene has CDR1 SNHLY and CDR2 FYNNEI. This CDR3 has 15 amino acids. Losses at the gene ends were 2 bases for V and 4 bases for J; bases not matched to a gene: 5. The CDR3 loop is CASSENRGQATEAFF. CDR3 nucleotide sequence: TGTGCCAGCAGTGAAAACAGGGGGCAGGCCACTGAAGCTTTCTTT.

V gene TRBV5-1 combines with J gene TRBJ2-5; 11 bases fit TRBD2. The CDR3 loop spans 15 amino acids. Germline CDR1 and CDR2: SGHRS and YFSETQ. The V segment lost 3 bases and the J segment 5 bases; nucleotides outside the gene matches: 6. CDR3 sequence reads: CASSSAASGRETQYF. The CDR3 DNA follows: TGCGCCAGCAGCTCGGCGGCTAGCGGGAGGGAGACCCAGTACTTC.

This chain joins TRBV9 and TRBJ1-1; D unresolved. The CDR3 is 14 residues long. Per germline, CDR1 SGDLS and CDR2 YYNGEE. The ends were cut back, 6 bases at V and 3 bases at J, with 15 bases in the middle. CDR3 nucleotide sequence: TGTGCCAGCACCCTGGAGGGTGAGGACACTGAAGCTTTCTTT. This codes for CASTLEGEDTEAFF.

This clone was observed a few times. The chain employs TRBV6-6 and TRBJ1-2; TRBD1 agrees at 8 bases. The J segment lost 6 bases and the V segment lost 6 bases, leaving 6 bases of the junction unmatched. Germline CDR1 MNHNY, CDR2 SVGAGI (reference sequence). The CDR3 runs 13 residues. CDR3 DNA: TGTGCCAGCAGCCAGACAGGGGTGGATGGCTACACCTTC. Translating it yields CASSQTGVDGYTF.

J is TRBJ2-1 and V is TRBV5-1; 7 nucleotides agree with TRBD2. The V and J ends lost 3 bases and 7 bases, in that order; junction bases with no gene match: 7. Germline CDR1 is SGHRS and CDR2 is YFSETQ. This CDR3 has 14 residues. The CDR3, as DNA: TGCGCCAGCAGCTATAGTAGCGGGCAGAATGAGCAGTTCTTC. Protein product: CASSYSSGQNEQFF.

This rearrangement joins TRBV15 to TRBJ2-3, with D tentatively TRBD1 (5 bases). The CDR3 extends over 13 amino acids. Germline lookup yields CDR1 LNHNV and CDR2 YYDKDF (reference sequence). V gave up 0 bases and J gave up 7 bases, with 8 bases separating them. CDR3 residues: CATSRDLGHTQYF. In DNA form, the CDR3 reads TGTGCCACCAGCAGAGATTTGGGGCATACGCAGTATTTT.

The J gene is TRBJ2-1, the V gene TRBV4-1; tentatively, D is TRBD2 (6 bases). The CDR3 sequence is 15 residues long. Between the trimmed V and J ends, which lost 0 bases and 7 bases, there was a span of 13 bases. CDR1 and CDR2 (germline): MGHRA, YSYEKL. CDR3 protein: CASSQDAKRGNEQFF. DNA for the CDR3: TGCGCCAGCAGCCAAGACGCGAAACGGGGGAATGAGCAGTTCTTC.

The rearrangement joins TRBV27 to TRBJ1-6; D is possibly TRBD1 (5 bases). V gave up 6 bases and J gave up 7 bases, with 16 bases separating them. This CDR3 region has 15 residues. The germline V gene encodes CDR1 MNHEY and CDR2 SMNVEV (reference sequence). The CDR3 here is CASRTQGGNNSPLHF. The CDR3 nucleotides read TGTGCCAGCAGGACTCAGGGAGGGAACAATTCACCCCTCCACTTT.

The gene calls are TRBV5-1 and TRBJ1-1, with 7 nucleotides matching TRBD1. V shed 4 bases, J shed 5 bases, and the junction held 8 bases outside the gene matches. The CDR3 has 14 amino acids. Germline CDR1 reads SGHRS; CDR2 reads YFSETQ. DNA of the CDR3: TGCGCCAGCAGCGGACCGACAGGGCTGACTGAAGCTTTCTTT. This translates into CASSGPTGLTEAFF.

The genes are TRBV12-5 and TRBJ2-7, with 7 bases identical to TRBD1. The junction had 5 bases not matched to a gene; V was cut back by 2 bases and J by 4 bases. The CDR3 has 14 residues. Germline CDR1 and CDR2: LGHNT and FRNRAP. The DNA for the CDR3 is TGTGCTAGTGGTTTGTTGGGACAGCTTTACGAGCAGTACTTC. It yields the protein CASGLLGQLYEQYF.